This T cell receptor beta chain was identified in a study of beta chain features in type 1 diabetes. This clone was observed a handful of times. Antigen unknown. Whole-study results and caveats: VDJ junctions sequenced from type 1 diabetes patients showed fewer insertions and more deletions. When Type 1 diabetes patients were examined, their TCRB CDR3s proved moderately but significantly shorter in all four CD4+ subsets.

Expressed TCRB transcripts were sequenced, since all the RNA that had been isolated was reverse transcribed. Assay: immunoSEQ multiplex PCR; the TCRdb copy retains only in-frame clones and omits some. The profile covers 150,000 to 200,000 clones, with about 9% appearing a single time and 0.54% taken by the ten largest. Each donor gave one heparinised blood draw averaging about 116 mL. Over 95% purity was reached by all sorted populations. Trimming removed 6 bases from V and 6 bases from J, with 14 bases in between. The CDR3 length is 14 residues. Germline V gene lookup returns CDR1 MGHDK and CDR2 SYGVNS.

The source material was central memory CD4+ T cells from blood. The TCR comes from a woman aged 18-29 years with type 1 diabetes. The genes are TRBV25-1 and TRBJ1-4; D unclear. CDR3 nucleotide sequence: TGTGCCAGCAGCGCCCTAAGAAACCATGAAAAACTGTTTTTT. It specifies CASSALRNHEKLFF.